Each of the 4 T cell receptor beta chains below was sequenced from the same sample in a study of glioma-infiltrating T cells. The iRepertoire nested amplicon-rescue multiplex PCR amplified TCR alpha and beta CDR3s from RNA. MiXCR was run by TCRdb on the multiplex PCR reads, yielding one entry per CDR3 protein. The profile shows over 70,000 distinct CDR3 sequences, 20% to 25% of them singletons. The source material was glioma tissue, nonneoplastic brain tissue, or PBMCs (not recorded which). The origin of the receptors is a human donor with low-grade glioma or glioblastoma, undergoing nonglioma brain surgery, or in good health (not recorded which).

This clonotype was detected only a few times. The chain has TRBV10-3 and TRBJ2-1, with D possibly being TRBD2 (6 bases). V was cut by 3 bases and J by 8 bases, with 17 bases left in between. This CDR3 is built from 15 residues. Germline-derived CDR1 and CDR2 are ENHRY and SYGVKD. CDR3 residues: CAISDWAGRVHEQFF. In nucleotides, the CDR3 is TGTGCCATCAGTGACTGGGCGGGACGTGTTCATGAGCAGTTCTTC.

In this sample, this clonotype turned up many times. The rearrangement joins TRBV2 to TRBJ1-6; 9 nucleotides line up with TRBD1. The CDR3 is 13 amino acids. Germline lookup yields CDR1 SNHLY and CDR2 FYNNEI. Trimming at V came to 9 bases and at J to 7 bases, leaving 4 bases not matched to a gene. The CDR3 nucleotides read TGTGCCAGACAGGGGGCGAGGAATTCACCCCTCCACTTT. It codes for CARQGARNSPLHF.

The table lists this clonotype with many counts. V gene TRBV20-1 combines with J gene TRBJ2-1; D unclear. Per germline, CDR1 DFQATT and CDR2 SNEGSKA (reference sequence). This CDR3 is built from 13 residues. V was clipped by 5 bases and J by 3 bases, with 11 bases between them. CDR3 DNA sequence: TGCAGTGCTTTGGTGACGGACTACAATGAGCAGTTCTTC. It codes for CSALVTDYNEQFF.

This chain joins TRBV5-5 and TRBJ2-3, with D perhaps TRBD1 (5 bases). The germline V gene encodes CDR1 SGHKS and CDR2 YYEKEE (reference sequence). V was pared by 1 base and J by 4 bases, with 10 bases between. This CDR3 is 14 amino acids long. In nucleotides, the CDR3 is TGTGCCAGCAGCTTGAACAGGCCAGCAGATACGCAGTATTTT. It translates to CASSLNRPADTQYF.